These 28 T cell receptor beta chains were all obtained from the same sample, sequenced in a study of T-cell reconstitution after alpha-beta-depleted transplantation in children. Unique molecular identifiers were used to barcode this TCRbeta library. MiXCR, run by TCRdb on the PCR reads, gives a single entry per CDR3 protein. This sample yields about 240,000 distinct CDR3 sequences, of which about a quarter are seen a single time; roughly 2.6% belongs to the top ten. The source was PBMCs, collected before TCRalphabeta/CD19-depleted stem cell transplant. All receptors derive from a girl aged 2-10 years with Fanconi anemia, due to receive a stem cell transplant.

The V call is TRBV29-1, the J call TRBJ2-1, with 7 bases aligning to TRBD2. The V gene's germline CDR1 is SQVTM and CDR2 ANQGSEA. The junction had 4 bases not matched to a gene; V was cut back by 7 bases and J by 7 bases. The CDR3 has 11 residues. The CDR3 region has the DNA TGCAGCGCGCGGACTAGTAATGAGCAGTTCTTC. Amino acids: CSARTSNEQFF.

Only a few counts were recorded for this clonotype. The CDR3 sequence is CSAYGLARDTQYF. In DNA, the CDR3 is TGCAGTGCCTACGGACTAGCGCGGGATACGCAGTATTTT. The chain combines TRBV20-1 with TRBJ2-3; 9 bases map to TRBD2. Trimming removed 6 bases from V and 6 bases from J; junction bases left unmatched: 7. Germline assignment: CDR1 DFQATT and CDR2 SNEGSKA (reference sequence). This CDR3 is 13 amino acids long.

The V gene is TRBV28, the J gene TRBJ1-2; the D gene is possibly TRBD1 (5 bases). Trimming shortened V by 7 bases and J by 5 bases, and 17 bases separated the two germline ends. The CDR3 totals 14 residues. CDR1 and CDR2 from the germline V gene are MDHEN and SYDVKM. The chain's CDR3 is CASNPTEQRYGYTF. DNA of the CDR3: TGTGCCAGCAACCCGACAGAACAGAGGTATGGCTACACCTTC.

The DNA for the CDR3 is TGCAGTGCTGTTAATCAGGGCCTACTCGGGGAGCAGTACTTC. Translated, it gives CSAVNQGLLGEQYF. This chain uses TRBV20-1 with TRBJ2-7, with D possibly TRBD1 on 5 matching bases. Germline V gene data show CDR1 as DFQATT and CDR2 as SNEGSKA (reference sequence). Trimming took off 5 bases at V and 7 bases at J, with 21 bases between the two ends. There are 14 residues in the CDR3.

The chain joins TRBV29-1 to TRBJ2-7; D might be TRBD1 or TRBD2, each matching 6 bases. The CDR3 length is 15 residues. The germline V gene has CDR1 SQVTM and CDR2 ANQGSEA. V shed 0 bases and J shed 3 bases, with 15 bases lying between them. Here the CDR3 DNA reads TGCAGCGTTGAAGAACACGGAGGGGGTCGCTACGAGCAGTACTTC. This translates into CSVEEHGGGRYEQYF.

V gene TRBV7-3 combines with J gene TRBJ1-1; unclear D gene. This CDR3 has 13 residues. Germline CDR1 is SGHTA and CDR2 is FQGTGA. V was clipped by 5 bases and J by 4 bases, with 11 bases between them. The CDR3 reads CASSPSHGTEAFF. The CDR3 DNA follows: TGTGCCAGCAGCCCGTCGCATGGCACTGAAGCTTTCTTT. Complete variable domain (other parts from reference TRBV7-3 and TRBJ1-1): GAGVSQTPSNKVTEKGKYVELRCDPISGHTALYWYRQSLGQGPEFLIYFQGTGAADDSGLPNDRFFAVRPEGSVSTLKIQRTERGDSAVYLCASSPSHGTEAFFGQGTRLTVV.

There are many counts of this clonotype. The gene calls are TRBV12-3 or TRBV12-4 and TRBJ2-7, with 8 bases matching TRBD1. V was pared by 5 bases and J by 7 bases, with 16 bases of the junction left unmatched. The CDR3 is 16 amino acids. The CDR3 DNA reads as TGTGCCAGCAGTCTGCCTGAAGGGACAGGACGGCGGGAGCAGTACTTC. Its translation is CASSLPEGTGRREQYF.

The chain carries TRBV7-2 and TRBJ1-2; 9 positions agree with TRBD1. The CDR3 has 14 amino acids. Germline V gene lookup returns CDR1 SGHTA and CDR2 FQGNSA. Trimming took 5 bases from V and 5 from J; bases not matched to a gene: 6. CDR3 sequence (DNA): TGTGCCAGCAGCAACAGGGGGCCGGGATATGGCTACACCTTC. It codes for CASSNRGPGYGYTF.

This chain connects TRBV5-1 to TRBJ1-1; D is unresolved. Trimming removed 1 base at V and 1 base at J, with 14 bases between. CDR1 is SGHRS, CDR2 YFSETQ, per germline. CDR3 length: 16 residues. CDR3 DNA sequence: TGCGCCAGCAGCTTGAATTTGCGGGTAGAGAACACTGAAGCTTTCTTT. Amino acids: CASSLNLRVENTEAFF.

The chain combines TRBV5-5 with TRBJ2-3; 7 bases are a match to TRBD2. The V gene end was trimmed by 1 base and the J gene end by 3 bases; junction bases not matched to a gene: 8. CDR3 length equals 16 residues. CDR1 is SGHKS, CDR2 YYEKEE, per germline (reference sequence). The CDR3 DNA reads as TGTGCCAGCAGCTTGACCGGCGGGAGCTGGACAGATACGCAGTATTTT. Protein sequence: CASSLTGGSWTDTQYF.

This rearrangement joins TRBV9 to TRBJ2-7; TRBD2 might be the D (5 bases). CDR1 and CDR2 (germline): SGDLS, YYNGEE. The ends were cut back, 2 bases at V and 6 bases at J, with 18 bases in the middle. This CDR3 contains 15 residues. The CDR3 sequence is CASSVYQDLISEQYF. The CDR3 bases are TGTGCCAGCAGCGTTTACCAGGACTTAATTTCCGAGCAGTACTTC.

The rearrangement uses TRBV12-3 or TRBV12-4 and TRBJ2-5, with D maybe TRBD1 (5 bases). This CDR3 contains 14 residues. V lost 2 bases, J lost 3 bases, and 10 bases lay in between. The CDR3 loop is CASSLSGREETQYF. CDR3 coding DNA: TGTGCCAGCAGTTTATCGGGCAGGGAAGAGACCCAGTACTTC.

This clonotype appeared many times. The V and J genes are TRBV28 and TRBJ2-4, with 7 bases matching TRBD2. Trimming at V came to 6 bases and at J to 6 bases, leaving 11 bases not matched to a gene. CDR1 and CDR2 (germline): MDHEN, SYDVKM. The CDR3 runs 15 residues. The CDR3 protein is CASRPGWGGVNIQYF. In DNA, the CDR3 is TGTGCCAGCAGACCTGGATGGGGAGGGGTAAACATTCAGTACTTC.

Many counts were recorded for this clonotype. CDR3 nucleotides: TGTGCCAGCAGTCCCCGGACTAGCGGCCTCTACGAGCAGTACTTC. Its translation: CASSPRTSGLYEQYF. The chain joins TRBV12-3 or TRBV12-4 to TRBJ2-7, with 10 bases matching TRBD2. The CDR3 runs to 15 residues. After removal of 5 bases from V and 3 bases from J, the junction contained 7 bases not matched to a gene.

The genes are TRBV18 and TRBJ1-3, with 11 bases matching TRBD1. V trimming: 3 bases; J trimming: 3 bases; junction bases outside the gene matches: 7. Germline values: CDR1 KGHSH, CDR2 LQKENI. The CDR3 runs 17 residues. CDR3 nucleotide sequence: TGTGCCAGCTCACCCCTTGGGACAGGGGGTATTGGAAACACCATATATTTT. Translated, it gives CASSPLGTGGIGNTIYF.

Many counts were recorded for this clonotype. The V gene is TRBV15, the J gene TRBJ2-3, with 7 bases that match TRBD1. Unmatched junction bases numbered 7, after V lost 4 bases and J lost 0 bases. This CDR3 has 16 residues. CDR1 is LNHNV and CDR2 is YYDKDF in the germline V gene (reference sequence). CDR3: CATSTKRTGSTDTQYF. The CDR3 nucleotides are TGTGCCACCAGCACTAAAAGGACAGGTAGCACAGATACGCAGTATTTT.

This clonotype was seen only a few times. The rearrangement joins TRBV20-1 to TRBJ2-5, with D possibly called TRBD1 or TRBD2 (5 bases each). Trimming took 6 bases from V and 5 from J, leaving 16 bases between them. CDR3 length equals 13 residues. CDR1 and CDR2 (germline): DFQATT, SNEGSKA (reference sequence). CDR3 sequence: CSALDSPGETQYF. Here the CDR3 DNA reads TGCAGTGCCTTAGACAGCCCGGGGGAGACCCAGTACTTC.

This clonotype was picked up one time. The chain recombines TRBV14 with TRBJ2-7, with TRBD2 matching 8 bases. CDR1 and CDR2 (germline): SGHDN, FVKESK. The ends lost 4 bases at V and 2 bases at J; junction bases unmatched: 22. The CDR3 extends over 20 amino acids. DNA of the CDR3: TGTGCCAGCAGCCCGTTCCCAGCGGGAGAAAAACTTTTGGGCGCCTACGAGCAGTACTTC. Translating it yields CASSPFPAGEKLLGAYEQYF.

The chain recombines TRBV25-1 with TRBJ2-3, with 7 positions matching TRBD2. Germline V gene sequence: CDR1 MGHDK, CDR2 SYGVNS. This CDR3 has 16 amino acids. Germline trimming cut 5 bases from V and 2 bases from J; bases unmatched to any gene: 10. The CDR3 DNA follows: TGTGCCAGCAGTAAATGGGAGGGCGGGACCACAGATACGCAGTATTTT. Translated, it gives CASSKWEGGTTDTQYF.

The chain has TRBV24-1 and TRBJ2-3; D unresolved. Per the germline V gene, CDR1 is KGHDR and CDR2 is SFDVKD. Between the trimmed V and J ends, which lost 3 bases and 1 base, there was a span of 13 bases. This CDR3 is 16 amino acids long. The CDR3 reads CATSDPVAMGTDTQYF. As DNA, the CDR3 is TGTGCCACCAGTGATCCCGTGGCTATGGGCACAGATACGCAGTATTTT.

This clonotype was seen at least ten times. The V call is TRBV20-1, the J call TRBJ1-5; D uncertain. The CDR3 contains 16 residues. The germline gives CDR1 DFQATT, CDR2 SNEGSKA (reference sequence). Trimming shortened V by 3 bases and J by 2 bases, and 17 bases separated the two germline ends. CDR3 sequence (DNA): TGCAGTGCTAGGTGGAAACTAGTTCCGGGCAATCAGCCCCAGCATTTT. Protein sequence: CSARWKLVPGNQPQHF.

The J gene is TRBJ1-1, the V gene TRBV6-5; 7 positions match TRBD1. V trimming: 6 bases; J trimming: 7 bases; junction bases outside the gene matches: 5. Per the germline V gene, CDR1 is MNHEY and CDR2 is SVGAGI. The CDR3 is 12 amino acids. The CDR3: CASRPRQGEAFF. CDR3 bases: TGTGCCAGCAGACCACGACAGGGTGAAGCTTTCTTT.

This clonotype was recorded many times. The gene calls are TRBV10-3 and TRBJ1-1; D not certain. This CDR3 contains 16 residues. Germline loops: CDR1 ENHRY, CDR2 SYGVKD. The ends were cut back, 5 bases at V and 0 bases at J, with 16 bases in the middle. CDR3 coding DNA: TGTGCCATCAGTCCCCTCGCTGGGTTTATGAACACTGAAGCTTTCTTT. Translation: CAISPLAGFMNTEAFF.

The table lists this clonotype with many counts. The chain links TRBV20-1 to TRBJ2-1; a possible D gene is TRBD2 (5 bases). This CDR3 is built from 15 residues. Trimming removed 0 bases from V and 5 bases from J, with 14 bases in between. The germline V gene encodes CDR1 DFQATT and CDR2 SNEGSKA (reference sequence). The CDR3 is CSARENLALNNEQFF. The CDR3 DNA is TGCAGTGCTAGAGAGAACCTAGCCTTGAACAATGAGCAGTTCTTC.

There are many counts of this clonotype. The chain carries TRBV12-3 or TRBV12-4 and TRBJ2-7, with a tentative D call TRBD1 (6 bases). The germline V and J ends were trimmed by 5 bases and 0 bases, with 14 bases remaining between them. The CDR3 spans 15 residues. CDR3 in DNA: TGTGCCAGCAGTCCCCGGACAGCGTCCTCCTACGAGCAGTACTTC. Amino acids: CASSPRTASSYEQYF.

This clonotype was detected ten times or more. The J gene is TRBJ2-7, the V gene TRBV27; 7 nucleotides line up with TRBD2. Unmatched junction bases numbered 12, after V lost 3 bases and J lost 4 bases. This CDR3 region has 16 residues. The V gene's germline CDR1 is MNHEY and CDR2 SMNVEV (reference sequence). The DNA for the CDR3 is TGTGCCAGCAGTTTGAGGGAGGGCATTTTTAGGTACGAGCAGTACTTC. Translating gives CASSLREGIFRYEQYF.

This clonotype was observed many times. The chain joins TRBV5-6 to TRBJ2-7; the D is unclear. With 2 bases removed from V and 6 bases from J, the gap between germline ends came to 9 bases. Looked up from germline, CDR1 is SGHDT and CDR2 is YYEEEE. The length of the CDR3 is 12 residues. Here the CDR3 DNA reads TGTGCCAGCAGCTTACCGGTCGGCGAGCAGTACTTC. Amino acid sequence: CASSLPVGEQYF.

This clonotype appeared many times. This sequence joins TRBV12-3 or TRBV12-4 and TRBJ2-7; 10 nucleotides line up with TRBD1. CDR3 length equals 18 residues. V shed 6 bases, J shed 4 bases, and the junction held 18 bases outside the gene matches. The chain's CDR3 is CASRGQGTTWRSPYEQYF. The CDR3 nucleotides are TGTGCCAGCAGGGGACAGGGGACGACCTGGCGAAGTCCTTACGAGCAGTACTTC.